This T cell receptor (beta chain) was captured in a study of CD4+ T cells in melanoma (dated 2022 in TCRdb). With respect to the entire study: Neoantigen-specific CD4+ T cells in human melanoma were investigated in the study. Findings and caveats that apply to the study as a whole: Neoantigen-specific CD4+ T cells were reported to be correlated with the function of CD8+ T cells, macrophages and B cells. Neoantigen-specific CD4+ T cells in melanoma were reported to have a range of differentiation states.

With regard to this clone: Its antigen target is currently unknown. Nothing much larger sits one base from this clone, and base qualities are not available.

The receptor library was made with the immunoSEQ multiplex PCR assay. Held by TCRdb, this immuneACCESS table contains in-frame sequences only and omits some clones. Under half of the omission traces to an unresolved V gene where checked; the cause of the rest is unknown. The sample contains 110,000 to 150,000 clones, around 90% of them found a single time. The biggest ten clones account for about 1.5% of the sample. V is reduced by 1 base and J by 2 bases, leaving a spacing of 10 bases between them. Via the germline V gene (reference sequence), CDR1 is SEHNR and CDR2 FQNEAQ. From cysteine to phenylalanine, the CDR3 is 15 amino acids long. The DNA shown is the 45-base CDR3, in frame from base 1. Donors were patients with melanoma.

This receptor was taken from a human donor with melanoma. The chain is made from TRBV7-9 and TRBJ2-3; the D segment cannot be called with confidence. The CDR3 region has the sequence CASSLGLAFTDTQYF. The nucleotide sequence reads as follows: TGTGCCAGCAGCTTAGGTCTCGCCTTCACAGATACGCAGTATTTT. Beyond the CDR3, the reference TRBV7-9 and TRBJ2-3 genes provide the residues; the full variable domain reads: DTGVSQNPRHKITKRGQNVTFRCDPISEHNRLYWYRQTLGQGPEFLTYFQNEAQLEKSRLLSDRFSAERPKGSFSTLEIQRTEQGDSAMYLCASSLGLAFTDTQYFGPGTRLTVL.